This entry lists 26 T cell receptor beta chains sequenced from one sample in a study of radiation and T cells in renal cell carcinoma. Time point specified: blood 2 weeks post-SBRT. Regarding treatment: 15 Gy SBRT to primary tumor, nephrectomy 4 weeks later. Only in-frame clones appear in the TCRdb table, and some are missing; sequencing was by immunoSEQ multiplex PCR. This table has about 130,000 clones, roughly four fifths appearing once. The material was blood, obtained from a patient whose treatment included radiotherapy and nephrectomy. These receptors were obtained from a man over 45 with renal cell carcinoma.

This chain links TRBV5-1 with TRBJ2-5; the D gene is possibly TRBD1 (7 bases). Germline loops: CDR1 SGHRS, CDR2 YFSETQ. V was pared by 6 bases and J by 3 bases, with 21 bases between. The CDR3 consists of 16 residues. Here the CDR3 reads CASTLSHRGTEETQYF. The CDR3 nucleotides are TGCGCCAGCACCCTAAGCCACCGCGGGACAGAAGAGACCCAGTACTTC. The full variable domain, its missing parts supplied by reference TRBV5-1 and TRBJ2-5, is KAGVTQTPRYLIKTRGQQVTLSCSPISGHRSVSWYQQTPGQGLQFLFEYFSETQRNKGNFPGRFSGRQFSNSRSEMNVSTLELGDSALYLCASTLSHRGTEETQYFGPGTRLLVL.

This chain joins TRBV5-4 and TRBJ1-2; D ambiguous. V was clipped by 4 bases and J by 7 bases, with 14 bases between them. This CDR3 is 13 amino acids long. Germline lookup yields CDR1 SGHNT and CDR2 YYREEE (reference sequence). CDR3 DNA: TGTGCCAGCAGCCGTAAGCCGGGTTTTGGCTACACCTTC. This gives the protein CASSRKPGFGYTF.

A note on this clone: One end of the junction fails to match germline, which may point to a read error. V is TRBV4-2 and J is TRBJ1-4; tentative D call: TRBD1 (6 bases). The CDR3 contains 15 residues. Germline CDR1 reads LGHNA; CDR2 reads YNFKEQ. CDR3 sequence (DNA): TGTGCCAGCAGTCAAGGGGAGGGGGCTAATGAAAAACTGTTTTTT. Amino acid sequence: CASSQGEGANEKLFF.

The rearrangement links TRBV5-1 to TRBJ2-5; no clear D gene. The J call may not be correct, given that the DNA end is closer to TRBJ2-7. This CDR3 contains 16 residues. Germline assignment: CDR1 SGHRS and CDR2 YFSETQ. Written as DNA, the CDR3 is TGCGCCAGCAGCCCCAAGGCGGCAGCTGGGTCCTACGAGCAGTACTTC. It is translated as CASSPKAAAGSYEQYF.

This clone has a single count. The chain employs TRBV10-3 and TRBJ2-1, with 7 bases identical to TRBD1. The V and J ends lost 1 base and 5 bases, in that order; junction bases with no gene match: 2. Germline V CDR1 and CDR2: ENHRY, SYGVKD. CDR3 length: 14 amino acids. CDR3 in DNA: TGTGCCATCAGTGAGTGGGGACAGAACAATGAGCAGTTCTTC. Protein product: CAISEWGQNNEQFF.

This clone was seen only a few times. The rearrangement uses TRBV7-2 and TRBJ2-7; no firm D call. This CDR3 contains 11 residues. Germline V gene data show CDR1 as SGHTA and CDR2 as FQGNSA. V lost 2 bases to trimming and J lost 3 bases, with 2 bases between them. This CDR3 is CASSLNYEQYF. The CDR3 DNA sequence: TGTGCCAGCAGCTTAAACTACGAGCAGTACTTC.

This CDR3 reads CASSLTAGNTEAFF. The CDR3 region has the DNA TGTGCCAGCAGCTTAACTGCGGGAAACACTGAAGCTTTCTTT. The rearrangement joins TRBV7-2 to TRBJ1-1; no clear D. This CDR3 region has 14 residues. Trimming pared 2 bases from V and 2 bases from J, leaving 9 bases between. The germline CDR1 and CDR2 sequences are SGHTA and FQGNSA. Using reference TRBV7-2 and TRBJ1-1 for the parts outside the CDR3, the full variable domain is GAGVSQSPSNKVTEKGKDVELRCDPISGHTALYWYRQSLGQGLEFLIYFQGNSAPDKSGLPSDRFSAERTGGSVSTLTIQRTQQEDSAVYLCASSLTAGNTEAFFGQGTRLTVV.

A few counts support this clone. The chain recombines TRBV28 with TRBJ1-2, with D perhaps matching TRBD1 (5 bases). Germline CDR1 and CDR2: MDHEN and SYDVKM. The CDR3 has 14 amino acids. V was trimmed by 4 bases and J by 2 bases, leaving 11 bases between them. CDR3 protein: CASSSPGRNYGYTF. The CDR3 DNA reads as TGTGCCAGCAGTTCCCCGGGACGGAACTATGGCTACACCTTC.

The chain joins TRBV4-1 to TRBJ1-1; the match to TRBD1 covers 10 bases. Germline loops: CDR1 MGHRA, CDR2 YSYEKL. V lost 3 bases and J lost 0; bases outside the gene matches: 4. CDR3 length: 16 amino acids. The DNA of the CDR3 is TGCGCCAGCAGCCACTGGACAGGGGGACTGAACACTGAAGCTTTCTTT. Its translation is CASSHWTGGLNTEAFF.

The rearrangement links TRBV27 to TRBJ1-2; a weak D match, TRBD1 (5 bases). Deletions cut 4 bases from V and 2 bases from J, with 8 bases between. Germline loops: CDR1 MNHEY, CDR2 SMNVEV (reference sequence). The CDR3 is 13 residues long. The CDR3 region is CASSWDGNYGYTF. In DNA form, the CDR3 reads TGTGCCAGCAGTTGGGACGGAAACTATGGCTACACCTTC.

The rearrangement joins TRBV9 to TRBJ2-5; D possibly corresponds to TRBD2 (6 bases). V was pared by 4 bases and J by 5 bases, with 18 bases between. In germline, CDR1 is SGDLS, CDR2 YYNGEE. This CDR3 is 15 amino acids long. CDR3 DNA: TGTGCCAGCAGCTCCCGGGGGAGTAGGATGGAGACCCAGTACTTC. It is translated as CASSSRGSRMETQYF.

The chain combines TRBV7-2 with TRBJ2-7, with D tentatively TRBD1 or TRBD2 (5 bases each). V was pared by 4 bases and J by 3 bases, with 13 bases between. CDR1 is SGHTA and CDR2 is FQGNSA in the germline V gene. The CDR3 totals 14 residues. DNA for the CDR3: TGTGCCAGCAGCTCCCGGGACGGCTTCTACGAGCAGTACTTC. Protein sequence: CASSSRDGFYEQYF.

The chain uses TRBV19 and TRBJ2-7; no firm D call. V was clipped by 6 bases and J by 0 bases, with 9 bases between them. The CDR3 covers 13 residues. Per the germline V gene, CDR1 is LNHDA and CDR2 is SQIVND (reference sequence). The CDR3 loop reads CASSYPSSYEQYF. The CDR3 DNA reads as TGTGCCAGTAGCTACCCTAGCTCCTACGAGCAGTACTTC.

The V and J genes are TRBV13 and TRBJ1-2, with D possibly TRBD1 on 5 matching bases. The CDR3 consists of 14 residues. V was cut by 0 bases and J by 3 bases, with 8 bases left in between. Germline CDR1 and CDR2: PRHDT and FYEKMQ (reference sequence). The chain's CDR3 is CASSLGGAYYGYTF. CDR3 nucleotides: TGTGCCAGCAGCTTAGGAGGGGCCTACTATGGCTACACCTTC. The full variable domain, completed using reference TRBV13 and TRBJ1-2, is AAGVIQSPRHLIKEKRETATLKCYPIPRHDTVYWYQQGPGQDPQFLISFYEKMQSDKGSIPDRFSAQQFSDYHSELNMSSLELGDSALYFCASSLGGAYYGYTFGSGTRLTVV.

V gene TRBV29-1 combines with J gene TRBJ2-1; the match to TRBD1 covers 8 bases. The length of the CDR3 is 14 residues. The V segment lost 7 bases and the J segment 3 bases; nucleotides outside the gene matches: 8. Looked up from germline, CDR1 is SQVTM and CDR2 is ANQGSEA. The CDR3 protein is CSAIGQGDYNEQFF. The CDR3 nucleotides read TGCAGCGCTATCGGACAGGGAGACTACAATGAGCAGTTCTTC.

The gene calls are TRBV18 and TRBJ1-4; 8 positions match TRBD1. The CDR3 has 16 residues. Trimming cost V 2 bases and J 6 bases; bases outside gene matches: 8. Germline CDR1 reads KGHSH; CDR2 reads LQKENI. CDR3 in DNA: TGTGCCAGCTCACCATCCCCGACAGGGGTGGATGAAAAACTGTTTTTT. Amino acid sequence: CASSPSPTGVDEKLFF.

The chain uses TRBV5-8 and TRBJ1-2; possibly TRBD1 for D (5 bases). This CDR3 region has 14 residues. Germline V gives CDR1 SGHTS, CDR2 YDEGEE. V lost 0 bases and J lost 6, with 12 bases in between. CDR3 amino acids: CASSLEAGFHGYTF. The DNA for the CDR3 is TGTGCCAGCAGCTTGGAGGCAGGGTTTCATGGCTACACCTTC.

J is TRBJ2-7 and V is TRBV5-1; perhaps TRBD2 as D (6 bases). From germline, CDR1 is SGHRS and CDR2 YFSETQ. This CDR3 comprises 12 residues. V lost 7 bases and J lost 5, with 13 bases in between. The CDR3: CASGGGYDEQYF. In DNA, the CDR3 is TGCGCCAGCGGTGGGGGGTACGACGAGCAGTACTTC. The whole variable domain, remainder taken from reference TRBV5-1 and TRBJ2-7, is KAGVTQTPRYLIKTRGQQVTLSCSPISGHRSVSWYQQTPGQGLQFLFEYFSETQRNKGNFPGRFSGRQFSNSRSEMNVSTLELGDSALYLCASGGGYDEQYFGPGTRLTVT.

V usage is TRBV10-2 and J usage is TRBJ1-2; D gene uncertain. Trimming shortened V by 2 bases and J by 2 bases, and 9 bases separated the two germline ends. The CDR3 sequence is 14 residues long. In germline, CDR1 is WSHSY, CDR2 SAAADI. CDR3: CASSESARNYGYTF. The CDR3 coding sequence is TGCGCCAGCAGTGAGAGCGCTCGGAACTATGGCTACACCTTC.

This clone came up once. V usage is TRBV5-4 and J usage is TRBJ1-1, with D maybe TRBD1 (5 bases). Germline V gives CDR1 SGHNT, CDR2 YYREEE (reference sequence). This CDR3 region has 13 residues. V was cut by 4 bases and J by 1 base, with 8 bases left in between. The CDR3 sequence is CASSAGANTEAFF. The CDR3 DNA reads as TGTGCCAGCAGCGCCGGGGCGAACACTGAAGCTTTCTTT.

This chain links TRBV18 with TRBJ1-4; D not resolved. V gave up 5 bases and J gave up 7 bases, with 14 bases separating them. Germline V gene data show CDR1 as KGHSH and CDR2 as LQKENI. This CDR3 is built from 14 residues. This CDR3 is CASSDRPEGEKLFF. The CDR3, as DNA: TGTGCCAGCTCAGACCGACCGGAAGGTGAAAAACTGTTTTTT.

The chain couples TRBV28 to TRBJ2-3; a weak D match, TRBD1 (5 bases). V dropped 5 bases and J dropped 1 base, with 13 bases sitting between them. There are 15 residues in the CDR3. The germline CDR1 and CDR2 sequences are MDHEN and SYDVKM. As DNA, the CDR3 is TGTGCCAGCAGTGGCTGGGCCAGGGGCACAGATACGCAGTATTTT. Amino acid sequence: CASSGWARGTDTQYF.

This clone was recorded a few times. V gene TRBV4-2 combines with J gene TRBJ2-3; TRBD2 matches 10 bases. Germline loops: CDR1 LGHNA, CDR2 YNFKEQ. CDR3 length: 15 residues. J gave up 4 bases and V 1 base, and 2 bases lay outside the gene matches. The CDR3 loop is CASSQGGLASDTQYF. CDR3 DNA: TGTGCCAGCAGCCAAGGGGGACTAGCGTCAGATACGCAGTATTTT.

V gene TRBV5-1 combines with J gene TRBJ2-7; a weak D match, TRBD1 (5 bases). Trimming took 0 bases from V and 6 from J, leaving 13 bases between them. Germline V CDR1 and CDR2: SGHRS, YFSETQ. This CDR3 is 14 amino acids long. The CDR3 bases are TGCGCCAGCAGCTTGGGAGAGACAGAAGCCGAGCAGTACTTC. Protein sequence: CASSLGETEAEQYF. Combining the CDR3 with reference TRBV5-1 and TRBJ2-7 gives the whole variable domain KAGVTQTPRYLIKTRGQQVTLSCSPISGHRSVSWYQQTPGQGLQFLFEYFSETQRNKGNFPGRFSGRQFSNSRSEMNVSTLELGDSALYLCASSLGETEAEQYFGPGTRLTVT.

V gene TRBV18 combines with J gene TRBJ2-1, with no clear D. Germline V lookup: CDR1 KGHSH, CDR2 LQKENI. V lost 2 bases and J 0 bases, leaving 11 bases between the germline ends. The CDR3 runs to 16 residues. CDR3 DNA sequence: TGTGCCAGCTCACCATTCGATTTAAGCTCCTACAATGAGCAGTTCTTC. It yields the protein CASSPFDLSSYNEQFF.

The J gene is TRBJ2-1, the V gene TRBV19; the match to TRBD1 covers 11 bases. The trim removed 5 bases at V and 8 bases at J, leaving 11 bases unmatched. The CDR3 extends over 16 amino acids. The germline CDR1 and CDR2 sequences are LNHDA and SQIVND (reference sequence). CDR3: CASSELGQGVYDEQFF. CDR3 bases: TGTGCCAGTAGTGAGTTGGGACAGGGGGTTTATGATGAGCAGTTCTTC.